Below are 22 T cell receptor beta chains sequenced from a single sample in a study of blood T cells in healthy people across ages. The authors ran a second PCR of about 7 to 11 cycles using a sample-barcoded 5' primer and a J-beta primer mix. TCRdb redid the calling of the 5' RACE reads with MiXCR, one entry per CDR3 protein. The table lists about 1.8 million distinct CDR3 sequences, around 48% of them singletons. Sequencing was carried out using blood. These TCRs come from a woman aged 40 to 55 in good health.

This clonotype was seen only a few times. The chain recombines TRBV2 with TRBJ1-2; the D gene is possibly TRBD1 (5 bases). Germline CDR1 is SNHLY and CDR2 is FYNNEI. V lost 7 bases to trimming and J lost 4 bases, with 13 bases between them. The CDR3 covers 13 residues. In DNA form, the CDR3 reads TGTGCCAGCATCAGGGCGGATAGCTATGGCTACACCTTC. Translated, it gives CASIRADSYGYTF.

The rearrangement joins TRBV6-6 to TRBJ1-2, with a weak D call TRBD1 (6 bases). From germline, CDR1 is MNHNY and CDR2 SVGAGI (reference sequence). V gave up 6 bases and J gave up 5 bases, with 16 bases separating them. This CDR3 is 14 amino acids long. Written as DNA, the CDR3 is TGTGCCAGCAGGCCTCCGGGACAAATATATGGCTACACCTTC. This translates into CASRPPGQIYGYTF.

In this sample, this clonotype turned up a few times. This chain links TRBV7-2 with TRBJ1-2, with a possible D match to TRBD1 (6 bases). Germline V CDR1 and CDR2: SGHTA, FQGNSA. This CDR3 comprises 15 residues. Trimming left V 1 base short and J 7 bases short, with 16 bases between. The CDR3 sequence is CASSLDTGGGAGYTF. In DNA, the CDR3 is TGTGCCAGCAGCTTAGATACGGGCGGGGGCGCTGGCTACACCTTC. Complete variable domain (other parts from reference TRBV7-2 and TRBJ1-2): GAGVSQSPSNKVTEKGKDVELRCDPISGHTALYWYRQSLGQGLEFLIYFQGNSAPDKSGLPSDRFSAERTGGSVSTLTIQRTQQEDSAVYLCASSLDTGGGAGYTFGSGTRLTVV.

Only one count was recorded for this clonotype. J is TRBJ2-3 and V is TRBV6-1; 10 bases are a match to TRBD2. J was trimmed by 5 bases and V by 4 bases; bases with no gene match: 9. The CDR3 has 16 amino acids. Looked up from germline, CDR1 is MNHNS and CDR2 is SASEGT. For the CDR3, the DNA is TGTGCCAGCAGTGTTGTACTAGCGGGGTACGAAGATACGCAGTATTTT. This gives the protein CASSVVLAGYEDTQYF.

This clonotype has more than one count but fewer than ten. This chain connects TRBV20-1 to TRBJ2-3; D is perhaps TRBD2 (5 bases). The germline V and J ends were trimmed by 7 bases and 6 bases, with 17 bases remaining between them. Per the germline V gene, CDR1 is DFQATT and CDR2 is SNEGSKA (reference sequence). The CDR3 extends over 13 amino acids. This CDR3 reads CSGGPRFGDTQYF. CDR3 bases: TGCAGTGGAGGGCCTCGTTTTGGGGATACGCAGTATTTT.

V gene TRBV15 combines with J gene TRBJ2-1, with 15 bases fitting TRBD2. This CDR3 has 17 amino acids. The V and J ends lost 4 bases and 4 bases, in that order; junction bases with no gene match: 5. Germline loops: CDR1 LNHNV, CDR2 YYDKDF (reference sequence). The CDR3 DNA reads TGTGCCACCAGCACCGGGACTAGCGGGGGGTGGTACAATGAGCAGTTCTTC. Its protein product is CATSTGTSGGWYNEQFF.

The chain links TRBV20-1 to TRBJ2-5; 9 bases match TRBD2. Germline CDR1 and CDR2: DFQATT and SNEGSKA (reference sequence). CDR3 length: 14 amino acids. The CDR3 DNA sequence: TGCGGACTTCCTAGGACTAGCGTGTCAGAGACCCAGTACTTC. It specifies CGLPRTSVSETQYF.

The gene calls are TRBV29-1 and TRBJ1-2; D uncertain. Germline CDR1 and CDR2: SQVTM and ANQGSEA. This CDR3 contains 11 residues. V dropped 4 bases and J dropped 4 bases, with 7 bases sitting between them. Here the CDR3 DNA reads TGCAGCGTTGCCGGACTCTATGGCTACACCTTC. This translates into CSVAGLYGYTF.

CDR3 DNA sequence: TGTGCCAGCTCACCATGGTCTAGCGGGGTTGAGCAGTTCTTC. Its protein product is CASSPWSSGVEQFF. The genes are TRBV18 and TRBJ2-1, with 9 bases that match TRBD2. The CDR3 runs 14 residues. The V and J ends lost 2 bases and 9 bases, in that order; junction bases with no gene match: 5. Germline assignment: CDR1 KGHSH and CDR2 LQKENI.

The J gene is TRBJ1-1, the V gene TRBV6-6; 9 bases line up with TRBD1. From germline, CDR1 is MNHNY and CDR2 SVGAGI (reference sequence). With 5 bases clipped from V and 6 bases from J, the junction kept 7 bases outside the gene matches. The CDR3 has 14 amino acids. The CDR3 sequence is CASSRDRGRPEAFF. Written as DNA, the CDR3 is TGTGCCAGCAGTCGCGACAGGGGGAGGCCTGAAGCTTTCTTT.

This clonotype was counted between two and nine times. The chain couples TRBV25-1 to TRBJ2-5; D not certain. This CDR3 comprises 14 residues. Per the germline V gene, CDR1 is MGHDK and CDR2 is SYGVNS. The V and J ends lost 2 bases and 7 bases respectively, with 14 bases between them. The CDR3 DNA is TGTGCCAGCAGTGAAAACGGGCCTCTAGGGACCCAGTACTTC. It is translated as CASSENGPLGTQYF.

A few counts support this clonotype. J is TRBJ1-2 and V is TRBV28; D is possibly TRBD1 (6 bases). Deletions cut 1 base from V and 5 bases from J, with 14 bases between. Germline assignment: CDR1 MDHEN and CDR2 SYDVKM. The CDR3 spans 15 residues. CDR3 region: CASSLYRGAIYGYTF. The CDR3 bases are TGTGCCAGCAGTTTATATAGGGGGGCTATATATGGCTACACCTTC.

The chain uses TRBV5-5 and TRBJ2-1; D is uncertain. V was clipped by 0 bases and J by 4 bases, with 11 bases between them. CDR3 length: 15 amino acids. Germline V gene lookup returns CDR1 SGHKS and CDR2 YYEKEE (reference sequence). The CDR3: CASSLEGHPYNEQFF. The CDR3 DNA reads as TGTGCCAGCAGCTTGGAGGGCCATCCTTACAATGAGCAGTTCTTC.

The CDR3 DNA reads TGTGCCAGCCGGTTTTACAAAGGGGGAGAGACCCAGTACTTC. Translating it yields CASRFYKGGETQYF. J is TRBJ2-5 and V is TRBV12-3 or TRBV12-4; TRBD1 is a possible D gene (6 bases). The CDR3 is 14 residues long. V was pared by 8 bases and J by 4 bases, with 17 bases between.

The CDR3 reads CASSFRLSVVNTEAFF. CDR3 sequence (DNA): TGTGCCAGCAGCTTTCGCTTAAGTGTGGTGAACACTGAAGCTTTCTTT. The chain is built from TRBV7-2 and TRBJ1-1; no clear D. Germline assignment: CDR1 SGHTA and CDR2 FQGNSA. Trimming took off 3 bases at V and 0 bases at J, with 14 bases between the two ends. The CDR3 loop spans 16 amino acids.

This chain joins TRBV20-1 and TRBJ2-3; D may be TRBD1 (5 bases). V gave up 1 base and J gave up 0 bases, with 14 bases separating them. Germline CDR1 and CDR2: DFQATT and SNEGSKA (reference sequence). CDR3 length: 16 residues. The CDR3 nucleotides are TGCAGTGCTAGAGCTAAGGTCAGGGATAGCACAGATACGCAGTATTTT. It codes for CSARAKVRDSTDTQYF.

The rearrangement uses TRBV6-2 or TRBV6-3 and TRBJ1-4, with TRBD1 as a possible D gene (6 bases). The germline gives CDR1 MNHEY, CDR2 SVGEGT. This CDR3 is built from 15 residues. Trimming left V 5 bases short and J 5 bases short, with 15 bases between. In DNA, the CDR3 is TGTGCCAGCAGTGGGCAGACAGGACCCAATGAAAAACTGTTTTTT. It specifies CASSGQTGPNEKLFF.

This chain uses TRBV7-2 with TRBJ1-2, with D possibly TRBD1 on 5 matching bases. This CDR3 has 13 residues. V was shortened by 5 bases and J by 6 bases, with 13 bases between the two germline ends. Germline CDR1 reads SGHTA; CDR2 reads FQGNSA. The CDR3 bases are TGTGCCAGCAGCCCCAGCCGCAGGGATGGCTACACCTTC. Its protein product is CASSPSRRDGYTF. The full variable domain, its missing parts supplied by reference TRBV7-2 and TRBJ1-2, is GAGVSQSPSNKVTEKGKDVELRCDPISGHTALYWYRQSLGQGLEFLIYFQGNSAPDKSGLPSDRFSAERTGGSVSTLTIQRTQQEDSAVYLCASSPSRRDGYTFGSGTRLTVV.

This clonotype turned up a few times. The chain employs TRBV4-3 and TRBJ2-7; 8 nucleotides agree with TRBD2. The CDR3 is 16 amino acids. CDR1 is LGHNA, CDR2 YSLEER, per germline. Germline trimming cut 3 bases from V and 3 bases from J; bases unmatched to any gene: 10. CDR3 amino acids: CASSQSAGGLDYEQYF. CDR3 coding DNA: TGCGCCAGCAGCCAGTCGGCGGGGGGATTAGACTACGAGCAGTACTTC.

In nucleotides, the CDR3 is TGTGCCAGCAGCTCCAGGATGTGGGGGTCCTACAATGAGCAGTACTTC. This encodes CASSSRMWGSYNEQYF. The rearrangement joins TRBV7-2 to TRBJ2-1, with D perhaps assigned TRBD1 or TRBD2 (5 bases each). The J call may not be correct, given that the DNA end is closer to TRBJ2-7. Germline V gives CDR1 SGHTA, CDR2 FQGNSA. The length of the CDR3 is 16 residues.

This clonotype turned up a few times. The V gene is TRBV9, the J gene TRBJ2-7; the match to TRBD1 covers 10 bases. The germline CDR1 and CDR2 sequences are SGDLS and YYNGEE. This CDR3 is built from 15 residues. The J segment lost 4 bases and the V segment lost 4 bases, leaving 8 bases of the junction unmatched. The CDR3 nucleotides are TGTGCCAGCAGCAGATCCGGGACAGGGGAGTACGAGCAGTACTTC. Amino acid sequence: CASSRSGTGEYEQYF.

V usage is TRBV4-3 and J usage is TRBJ2-7; 9 nucleotides agree with TRBD1. Unmatched junction bases numbered 6, after V lost 1 base and J lost 2 bases. CDR1 and CDR2 from the germline V gene are LGHNA and YSLEER. The CDR3 has 16 amino acids. The chain's CDR3 is CASSQVWTGETYEQYF. The CDR3 nucleotides read TGCGCCAGCAGCCAAGTGTGGACAGGGGAAACCTACGAGCAGTACTTC.